This T cell receptor (beta chain) was recorded in a study of T cell responses to AZD1222 COVID-19 vaccine. Assay: immunoSEQ multiplex PCR; the TCRdb copy retains only in-frame clones and omits some. The sample lists about 200,000 clones, 91% occurring once. This CDR3 contains 12 residues. V shed 6 bases and J shed 5 bases, with 9 bases lying between them. Germline assignment: CDR1 MDHEN and CDR2 SYDVKM. The chain uses TRBV28 and TRBJ2-3; no clear D gene. The clonotype comes from an adult who received the AZD1222 COVID-19 vaccine. Source: peripheral blood, taken 28 days after the second AZD1222 dose. The CDR3 sequence is CASRPTRDTQYF. The CDR3 nucleotides are TGTGCCAGCAGACCGACACGAGATACGCAGTATTTT.